Listed below are T cell receptor beta chains from one sample, sequenced in a study of blood T cell repertoires in COVID-19. Only in-frame clones appear in the TCRdb table, and some are missing; sequencing was by immunoSEQ multiplex PCR. The sample consists of around 400,000 clones, over 75% of them appearing once. The sample comprised PBMCs or T cells enriched from blood (not recorded which). These receptor sequences come from a woman aged 18-29 years who had been exposed to COVID-19. The CDR3 runs from the conserved cysteine through the conserved F or W. Fields, in order: D gene, clone size, J gene, V gene, CDR3 DNA, CDR3 protein. A D gene is named only where the DNA matches it firmly. Where a row states a size, it is once, few, many or the class of an expanded clone; other rows omit it.

TRBD2 - TRBJ2-1 TRBV3-1/TRBV3-2 TGTGCCAGCAGCCAGTCCGGGACTAGCGGGAGTTGGAATGAGCAGTTCTTC CASSQSGTSGSWNEQFF
- - TRBJ2-3 TRBV21-1 TGTGCCAGCAACAAAGCGGAGGGGCTGGATACGCAGTATTTT CASNKAEGLDTQYF
- - TRBJ1-2 TRBV9 TGTGCCAGCAGCTCAGGGGAGGGCGGCTACACCTTC CASSSGEGGYTF
TRBD1 few TRBJ1-2 TRBV6-5 TGTGCCAGCACCTCGACAGGGGTTCGTGGCTACACCTTC CASTSTGVRGYTF
- once TRBJ2-5 TRBV21-1 TGTGCCAGCAGCAAAGGTCGGCAGGGGTCGGAGACCCAGTACTTC CASSKGRQGSETQYF
- few TRBJ2-2 TRBV28 TGTGCCACCCGCCCGCGGGGTTTCAACACCGGGGAGCTGTTTTTT CATRPRGFNTGELFF
TRBD1 - TRBJ2-3 TRBV7-3 TGTGCCAGCAGCTTAGGGACAGGGGGCAGGACAGATACGCAGTATTTT CASSLGTGGRTDTQYF
- - TRBJ2-1 TRBV4-2 TGTGCCAGCAGCCAAAGTAGTGGCGGAAAGCAGTTCTTC CASSQSSGGKQFF
TRBD1 - TRBJ1-2 TRBV12-3/TRBV12-4 TGTGCCAGCCGGGACAGGGAATACTATGGCTACACCTTC CASRDREYYGYTF
- - TRBJ1-2 TRBV12-3/TRBV12-4 TGTGCCAGCAGTTTAGTTGAGAGCTACACCTTC CASSLVESYTF
- few TRBJ1-1 TRBV7-3 TGTGCCAGCAGCCTCGGACAGACCACTGAAGCTTTCTTT CASSLGQTTEAFF
TRBD1 - TRBJ1-6 TRBV5-1 TGCGCCAGCAGCTTGTGGGGACAGAGCTCCTATAATTCACCCCTCCACTTT CASSLWGQSSYNSPLHF
- few TRBJ2-4 TRBV28 TGTGCCAGCAGTTTGGGGGGTCCCAAAAACATTCAGTACTTC CASSLGGPKNIQYF
TRBD1 few TRBJ1-5 TRBV11-2 TGTGCCAGCAGCTTAAGGGGAGACAGGGAGAGCAATCAGCCCCAGCATTTT CASSLRGDRESNQPQHF
- - TRBJ2-7 TRBV4-3 TGCGCCAGCAGCCCCGGGGAGGTGGGGCCCTACGAGCAGTACTTC CASSPGEVGPYEQYF
TRBD2 - TRBJ2-7 TRBV6-2/TRBV6-3 TGTGCCAGCAGTTCTCCTAGCGGGGGGCGGCCTCGGGAGCAGTACTTC CASSSPSGGRPREQYF
- - TRBJ2-1 TRBV14 TGTGCCAGCAGCCCAGACTATGTCGGCTCCTACAATGAGCAGTTCTTC CASSPDYVGSYNEQFF
TRBD1 - TRBJ1-1 TRBV9 TGTGCCAGCAGCGAGAGGGGACAGGGGATTAGTGAAGCTTTCTTT CASSERGQGISEAFF
- - TRBJ2-7 TRBV4-1 TGCGCCAGCAGCTCCGACCAGGGCTACGAGCAGTACTTC CASSSDQGYEQYF
- - TRBJ1-1 TRBV24-1 TGTGCCACCGAAGGAGGGCAGGACACTGAAGCTTTCTTT CATEGGQDTEAFF
TRBD2 - TRBJ2-1 TRBV3-1/TRBV3-2 TGTGCCAGCAGCCAAGGCCCAGGACTAGCGGGAGTATATGAGCAGTTCTTC CASSQGPGLAGVYEQFF
TRBD1 - TRBJ1-6 TRBV4-1 TGCGCCAGCAGCCTAAGAGATGGACAGGGCAATTCACCCCTCCACTTT CASSLRDGQGNSPLHF
TRBD1 - TRBJ1-4 TRBV18 TGTGCCAGCTCACCCTTGACAGGGACTAATGAAAAACTGTTTTTT CASSPLTGTNEKLFF
- - TRBJ2-7 TRBV5-1 TGCGCCAGCAGCTTCACCGGGACAACCTACGAGCAGTACTTC CASSFTGTTYEQYF
- few TRBJ1-2 TRBV18 TGTGCCAGCTCCCCATTGGACAGTCGGGGCTACACCTTC CASSPLDSRGYTF
TRBD1 - TRBJ1-3 TRBV29-1 TGCAGCGTAGACACAGGGGAGAGCTCTGGAAACACCATATATTTT CSVDTGESSGNTIYF
TRBD1 once TRBJ2-5 TRBV2 TGTGCCAGCAGGCAGGGGGCGTTGGAGACCCAGTACTTC CASRQGALETQYF
TRBD2 - TRBJ2-2 TRBV28 TGTGCCAGCAGTCCCCCGGGACTAGCGGGAGTTGTCGCCGGGGAGCTGTTTTTT CASSPPGLAGVVAGELFF
- once TRBJ1-2 TRBV6-2/TRBV6-3 TGTGCCAGCAGCGAGGAAGGCTATGGCTACACCTTC CASSEEGYGYTF
- few TRBJ1-3 TRBV7-2 TGTGCCAGCAGTGACAGGTCTGTGCGAAACACCATATATTTT CASSDRSVRNTIYF
- - TRBJ2-7 TRBV10-2 TGCGCCAGCAGTGAGTCGTGGGCAGGGCGTCTTAAAGGGGGTGAGAACGAGCAGTACTTC CASSESWAGRLKGGENEQYF
- - TRBJ1-6 TRBV6-1 TGTGCCAGCAGTGAATCCAACCCTCCGGCCCTCCACTTT CASSESNPPALHF
- - TRBJ2-7 TRBV6-5 TGTGCCAGCACCCTAAGCGGGTGGTACGAGCAGTACTTC CASTLSGWYEQYF
TRBD1 - TRBJ1-1 TRBV28 TGTGCCAGCAGTTATTTAGGGACAGCCCCTTTTATGAACACTGAAGCTTTCTTT CASSYLGTAPFMNTEAFF
- - TRBJ2-7 TRBV20-1 TGCAGTGGGACAGAATCCTACGAGCAGTACTTC CSGTESYEQYF
- - TRBJ1-1 TRBV6-1 TGTGCCAGCAGTGAAGCAGGGGCCCGCATGAACACTGAAGCTTTCTTT CASSEAGARMNTEAFF
TRBD2 - TRBJ2-3 TRBV19 TGTGCCAGTAGTATCCTAGGACTAGCGGCCACAGATACGCAGTATTTT CASSILGLAATDTQYF
- - TRBJ2-6 TRBV13 TGTGCCAGCAGCTACAGGGCTTGGGGTGGGGCCAACGTCCTGACTTTC CASSYRAWGGANVLTF
- - TRBJ2-7 TRBV7-9 TGTGCCAGCAGCTTAGCAGGGGTTAGTTACGAGCAGTACTTC CASSLAGVSYEQYF
TRBD2 - TRBJ2-5 TRBV4-1 TGCGCCAGCAGCCAAGATCCCGGACTAGCGGGGGGGCCTTTGGCCACCCAGTACTTC CASSQDPGLAGGPLATQYF
TRBD2 - TRBJ2-3 TRBV2 TGTGCCAGCAGCCGGGACTACGGTCGCGCGGATACGCAGTATTTT CASSRDYGRADTQYF
- few TRBJ1-5 TRBV12-3/TRBV12-4 TGTGCCATCGCGCGAGGCAATCAGCCCCAGCATTTT CAIARGNQPQHF
- - TRBJ2-2 TRBV4-3 TGCGCCAGCAGCCCGTACCTCAGGGGCTCCGGGGAGCTGTTTTTT CASSPYLRGSGELFF
- many TRBJ2-2 TRBV11-2 TGTGCCAGCAGCTCTACAGGGACCGGGGAGCTGTTTTTT CASSSTGTGELFF
TRBD2 once TRBJ2-3 TRBV27 TGTGCCAGCACCGTAACCGGGACTAGCGGGATATTGAATACGCAGTATTTT CASTVTGTSGILNTQYF
- - TRBJ1-5 TRBV6-1 TGTGCCAGCAGTGAATCCGGGGGCAATCAGCCCCAGCATTTT CASSESGGNQPQHF
- few TRBJ1-1 TRBV4-2 TGTGCCAGCAGCCAATTACTAGCTGCTGGGAGGAACACTGAAGCTTTCTTT CASSQLLAAGRNTEAFF
- - TRBJ1-2 TRBV28 TGTGCCAGCAATAGACCCGGGACAAGAGCTAACTATGGCTACACCTTC CASNRPGTRANYGYTF
- - TRBJ2-5 TRBV6-6 TGTGCCAGCAGCCAACAAGAGACCCAGTACTTC CASSQQETQYF
- - TRBJ1-4 TRBV5-5 TGTGCCAGCAGCTTGGTCTTGGGAGCGACTAATGAAAAACTGTTTTTT CASSLVLGATNEKLFF
- - TRBJ2-1 TRBV20-1 TGCAGTGCTAGAGTGGACTACCCCCAGCTCTTC CSARVDYPQLF